This TCR beta chain was captured in a study of blood T cell repertoires in COVID-19. Study-wide context: T cells, B-cell-depleted T cells, or PBMCs supplied cDNA or gDNA.

This clone has a handful of counts. The CDR3 runs 15 residues. V was clipped by 5 bases and J by 4 bases; unmatched bases: 11. Per germline, CDR1 SGHVS and CDR2 FNYEAQ. Original processing methods: Amplification of reference gene primers was used by the study to estimate nucleated cell counts. Sequenced by immunoSEQ multiplex PCR; TCRdb stores in-frame clones only, minus some. V and J calls and clone size are copied from that table; D and trimming were computed from the DNA. The table includes about 61,000 clones, around 73% detected once. The sequenced material came from peripheral blood. This chain uses TRBV7-6 with TRBJ2-7; 7 bases agree with TRBD2. The source of this sequence is a man older than 75 with active or convalescent COVID-19. CDR3 nucleotides: TGTGCCAGCAGCCCGACGGGGGGTCACGCTTACGAGCAGTACTTC. It is translated as CASSPTGGHAYEQYF.